This TCR beta chain was identified during a study of T-cell memory formation after mild COVID-19. Findings and limits, study-wide: Detection of some responders pre-infection suggested pre-existing cross-reactive memory T cells participated. There was a balanced CD4/CD8 profile in clones contracting day 15 to 85, and later expanders leaned CD4+.

This CDR3 is 15 amino acids long. The V gene's germline CDR1 is SGHDT and CDR2 YYEEEE. With 4 bases removed from V and 2 bases from J, the gap between germline ends came to 15 bases. This clonotype was observed a few times. What it recognizes is unknown. 5'RACE, which relied on constant-segment primers, yielded TCR alpha and TCR beta cDNA libraries carrying sample barcodes and UMIs. TCRdb redid the calling of the 5' RACE reads with MiXCR, one entry per CDR3 protein. The sample lists approximately 350,000 distinct CDR3 sequences, roughly 13% occurring once. The source is a man younger than 35 who had mild COVID-19 (a few samples of this study predate the infection). Cell type and time point are not known. This chain connects TRBV5-6 to TRBJ1-2, with D unclear. Sequenced: PBMCs or a T cell subset sorted from them (not recorded which). The CDR3 spells CASSLGEEPNYGYTF. The DNA of the CDR3 is TGTGCCAGCAGCCTCGGGGAGGAACCAAACTATGGCTACACCTTC. Drawing the rest from reference TRBV5-6 and TRBJ1-2, the complete variable domain is DAGVTQSPTHLIKTRGQQVTLRCSPKSGHDTVSWYQQALGQGPQFIFQYYEEEERQRGNFPDRFSGHQFPNYSSELNVNALLLGDSALYLCASSLGEEPNYGYTFGSGTRLTVV.